The entry below gives a single T cell receptor beta chain sequence along with its context. The antigen remains undetermined. This sample is drawn from a study of T cell responses to AZD1222 COVID-19 vaccine. Findings of the study overall: Targets within unmutated variant regions were reportedly found for nearly half of spike-specific TCRs. Only a handful of AZD1222 recipients tested seropositive at baseline.

Method: immunoSEQ multiplex PCR; TCRdb's copy keeps in-frame clones and lacks some. The data show roughly 180,000 clones, about 87% seen once. Trimming at V came to 3 bases and at J to 0 bases, leaving 7 bases not matched to a gene. This CDR3 comprises 17 residues. CDR1 and CDR2 from the germline V gene are LNHNV and YYDKDF (reference sequence). This TCR derives from an adult in good health. This chain uses TRBV15 with TRBJ2-1; TRBD2 agrees at 8 bases. Sequencing used peripheral blood, obtained on day 0 of MenACWY control vaccination. The DNA for the CDR3 is TGTGCCACCAGCAGGGACAGCGGGAGTACCTCCTACAATGAGCAGTTCTTC. Translated: CATSRDSGSTSYNEQFF. The full variable domain, with the rest looked up from reference TRBV15 and TRBJ2-1, is DAMVIQNPRYQVTQFGKPVTLSCSQTLNHNVMYWYQQKSSQAPKLLFHYYDKDFNNEADTPDNFQSRRPNTSFCFLDIRSPGLGDTAMYLCATSRDSGSTSYNEQFFGPGTRLTVL.